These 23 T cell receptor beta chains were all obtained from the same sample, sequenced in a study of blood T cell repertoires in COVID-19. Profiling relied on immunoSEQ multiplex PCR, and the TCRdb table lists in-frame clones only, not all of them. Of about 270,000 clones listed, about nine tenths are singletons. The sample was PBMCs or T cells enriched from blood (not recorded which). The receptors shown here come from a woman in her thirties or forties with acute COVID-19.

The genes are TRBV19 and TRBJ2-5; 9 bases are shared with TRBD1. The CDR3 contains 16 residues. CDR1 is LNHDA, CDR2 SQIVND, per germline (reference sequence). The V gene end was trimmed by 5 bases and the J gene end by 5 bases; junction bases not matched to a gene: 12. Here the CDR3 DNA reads TGTGCCAGTAGTTTCGCCGTTGGACAGGGGACGGAGACCCAGTACTTC. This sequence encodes CASSFAVGQGTETQYF.

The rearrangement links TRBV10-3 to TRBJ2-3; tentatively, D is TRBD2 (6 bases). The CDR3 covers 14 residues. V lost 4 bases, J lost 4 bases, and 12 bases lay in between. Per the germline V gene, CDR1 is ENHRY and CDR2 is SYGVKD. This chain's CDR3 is CAISGGGNADTQYF. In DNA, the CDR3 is TGTGCCATCAGTGGGGGCGGGAATGCAGATACGCAGTATTTT.

The DNA of the CDR3 is TGTGCCAGCAGTTTATTACAGGGGGGGGATGAGCAGTTCTTC. It translates to CASSLLQGGDEQFF. The chain carries TRBV27 and TRBJ2-1, with a weak D call TRBD1 (8 bases). The germline V gene has CDR1 MNHEY and CDR2 SMNVEV (reference sequence). V was shortened by 1 base and J by 8 bases, with 12 bases between the two germline ends. The CDR3 length is 14 residues.

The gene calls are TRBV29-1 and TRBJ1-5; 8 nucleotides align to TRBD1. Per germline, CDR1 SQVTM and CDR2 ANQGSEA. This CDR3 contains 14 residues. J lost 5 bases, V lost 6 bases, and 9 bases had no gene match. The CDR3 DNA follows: TGCAGCGTAAGCGGACAGGGACCCGATCAGCCCCAGCATTTT. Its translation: CSVSGQGPDQPQHF.

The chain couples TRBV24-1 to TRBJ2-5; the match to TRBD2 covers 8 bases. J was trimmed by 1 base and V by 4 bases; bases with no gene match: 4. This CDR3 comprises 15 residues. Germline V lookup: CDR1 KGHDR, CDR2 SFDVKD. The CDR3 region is CATSDPSGPQETQYF. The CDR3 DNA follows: TGTGCCACCAGTGACCCTAGCGGGCCCCAAGAGACCCAGTACTTC.

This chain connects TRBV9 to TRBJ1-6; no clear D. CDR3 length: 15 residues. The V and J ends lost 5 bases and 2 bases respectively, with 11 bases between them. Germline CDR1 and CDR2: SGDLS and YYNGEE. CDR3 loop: CASSPRETYNSPLHF. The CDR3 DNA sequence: TGTGCCAGCAGTCCGCGGGAAACCTATAATTCACCCCTCCACTTT.

The CDR3 spells CAISGTSGRINNEQFF. The DNA of the CDR3 is TGTGCCATCAGTGGGACTAGCGGGAGAATCAACAATGAGCAGTTCTTC. The rearrangement joins TRBV10-3 to TRBJ2-1; 13 positions agree with TRBD2. Trimming removed 4 bases from V and 5 bases from J; junction bases left unmatched: 5. Germline V gives CDR1 ENHRY, CDR2 SYGVKD. There are 16 residues in the CDR3.

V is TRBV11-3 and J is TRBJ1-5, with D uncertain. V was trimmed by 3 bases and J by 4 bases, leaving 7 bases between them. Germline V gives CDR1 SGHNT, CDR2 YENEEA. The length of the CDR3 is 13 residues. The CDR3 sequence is CASSLRENQPQHF. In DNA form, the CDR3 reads TGTGCCAGCAGCTTGAGGGAAAATCAGCCCCAGCATTTT.

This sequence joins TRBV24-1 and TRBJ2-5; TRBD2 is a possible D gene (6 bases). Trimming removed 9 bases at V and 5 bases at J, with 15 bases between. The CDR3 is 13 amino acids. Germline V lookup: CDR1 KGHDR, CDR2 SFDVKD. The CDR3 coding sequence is TGTGCCACCCGCGAGCGGGTAGCGGAGACCCAGTACTTC. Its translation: CATRERVAETQYF.

This CDR3 reads CASTPAGGKLFF. The CDR3 bases are TGTGCCAGCACCCCCGCCGGGGGAAAACTGTTTTTT. The chain employs TRBV28 and TRBJ1-4, with D maybe TRBD1 (5 bases). V lost 7 bases and J lost 10, with 13 bases in between. This CDR3 has 12 residues. Germline V gene sequence: CDR1 MDHEN, CDR2 SYDVKM. The full variable domain, with the rest looked up from reference TRBV28 and TRBJ1-4, is DVKVTQSSRYLVKRTGEKVFLECVQDMDHENMFWYRQDPGLGLRLIYFSYDVKMKEKGDIPEGYSVSREKKERFSLILESASTNQTSMYLCASTPAGGKLFFGSGTQLSVL.

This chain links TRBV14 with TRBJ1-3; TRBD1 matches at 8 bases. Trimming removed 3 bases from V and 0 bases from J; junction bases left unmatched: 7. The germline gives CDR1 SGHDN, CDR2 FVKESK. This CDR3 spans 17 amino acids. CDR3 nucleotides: TGTGCCAGCAGCCAGAGAGGACAGGGCGCCTCTGGAAACACCATATATTTT. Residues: CASSQRGQGASGNTIYF.

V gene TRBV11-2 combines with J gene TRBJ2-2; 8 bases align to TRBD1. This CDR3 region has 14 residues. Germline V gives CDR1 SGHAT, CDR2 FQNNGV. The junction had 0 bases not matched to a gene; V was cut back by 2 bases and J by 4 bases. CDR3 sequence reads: CASSLQGATGELFF. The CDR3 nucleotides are TGTGCCAGCAGCTTACAGGGGGCCACCGGGGAGCTGTTTTTT.

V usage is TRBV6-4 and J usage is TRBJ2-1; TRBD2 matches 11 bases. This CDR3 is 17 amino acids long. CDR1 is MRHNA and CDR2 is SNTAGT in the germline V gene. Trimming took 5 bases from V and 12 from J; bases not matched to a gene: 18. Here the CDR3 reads CASSLTSGSDFSRGQFF. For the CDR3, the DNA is TGTGCCAGCAGTCTCACTAGCGGGAGTGATTTCAGTCGGGGGCAGTTCTTC.

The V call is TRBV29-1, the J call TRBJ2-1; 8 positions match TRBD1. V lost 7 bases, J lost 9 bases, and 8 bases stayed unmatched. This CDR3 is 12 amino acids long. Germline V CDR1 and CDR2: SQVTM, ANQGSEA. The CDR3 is CSAGQGEVEQFF. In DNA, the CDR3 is TGCAGCGCCGGACAGGGCGAGGTTGAGCAGTTCTTC.

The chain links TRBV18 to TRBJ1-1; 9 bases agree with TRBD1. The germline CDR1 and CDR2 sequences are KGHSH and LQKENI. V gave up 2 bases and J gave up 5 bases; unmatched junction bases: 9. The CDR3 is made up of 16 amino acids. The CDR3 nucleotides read TGTGCCAGCTCACCAGAGGCACAGGGGGCTCTTACTGAAGCTTTCTTT. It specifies CASSPEAQGALTEAFF. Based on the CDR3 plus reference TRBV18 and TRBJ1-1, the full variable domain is NAGVMQNPRHLVRRRGQEARLRCSPMKGHSHVYWYRQLPEEGLKFMVYLQKENIIDESGMPKERFSAEFPKEGPSILRIQQVVRGDSAAYFCASSPEAQGALTEAFFGQGTRLTVV.

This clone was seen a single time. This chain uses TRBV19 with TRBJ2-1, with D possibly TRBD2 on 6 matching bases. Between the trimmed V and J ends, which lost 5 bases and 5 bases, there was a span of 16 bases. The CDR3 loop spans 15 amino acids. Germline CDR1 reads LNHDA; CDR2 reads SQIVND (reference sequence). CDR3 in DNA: TGTGCCAGTAGTTCCCCCCGGGGGTCCGACAATGAGCAGTTCTTC. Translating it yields CASSSPRGSDNEQFF. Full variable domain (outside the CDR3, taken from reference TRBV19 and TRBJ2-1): DGGITQSPKYLFRKEGQNVTLSCEQNLNHDAMYWYRQDPGQGLRLIYYSQIVNDFQKGDIAEGYSVSREKKESFPLTVTSAQKNPTAFYLCASSSPRGSDNEQFFGPGTRLTVL.

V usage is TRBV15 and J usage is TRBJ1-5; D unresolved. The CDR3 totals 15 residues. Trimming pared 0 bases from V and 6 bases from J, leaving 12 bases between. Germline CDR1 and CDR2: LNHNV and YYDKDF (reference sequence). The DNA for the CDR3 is TGTGCCACCAGCAGAGATCTGGGTTCTAGTCAGCCCCAGCATTTT. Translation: CATSRDLGSSQPQHF.

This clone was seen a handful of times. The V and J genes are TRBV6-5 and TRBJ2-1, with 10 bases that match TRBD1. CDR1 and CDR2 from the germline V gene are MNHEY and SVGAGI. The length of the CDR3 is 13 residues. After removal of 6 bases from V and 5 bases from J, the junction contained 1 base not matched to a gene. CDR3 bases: TGTGCCAGCAGCGGACAGGGGGACAATGAGCAGTTCTTC. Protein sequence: CASSGQGDNEQFF.

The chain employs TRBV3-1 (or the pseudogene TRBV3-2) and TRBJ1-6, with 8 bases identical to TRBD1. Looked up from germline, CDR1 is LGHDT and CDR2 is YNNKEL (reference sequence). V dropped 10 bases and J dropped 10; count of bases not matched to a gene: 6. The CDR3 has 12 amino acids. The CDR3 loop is CATGAGGSPLHF. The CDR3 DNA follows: TGTGCCACTGGGGCAGGGGGCTCACCCCTCCACTTT.

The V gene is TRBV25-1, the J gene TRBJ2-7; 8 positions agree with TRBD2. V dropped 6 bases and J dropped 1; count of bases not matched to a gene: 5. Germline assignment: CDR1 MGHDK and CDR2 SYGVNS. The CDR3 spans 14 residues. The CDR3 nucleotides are TGTGCCAGCAGAGACGGGAGGGAGTCCTACGAGCAGTACTTC. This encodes CASRDGRESYEQYF.

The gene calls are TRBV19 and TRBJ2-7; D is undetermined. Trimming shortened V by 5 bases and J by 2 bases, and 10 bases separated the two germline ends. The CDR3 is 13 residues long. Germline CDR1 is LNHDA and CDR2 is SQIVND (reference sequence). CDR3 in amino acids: CASSVGQAYEQYF. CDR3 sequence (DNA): TGTGCCAGTAGTGTGGGCCAAGCCTACGAGCAGTACTTC. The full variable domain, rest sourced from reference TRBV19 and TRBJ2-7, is DGGITQSPKYLFRKEGQNVTLSCEQNLNHDAMYWYRQDPGQGLRLIYYSQIVNDFQKGDIAEGYSVSREKKESFPLTVTSAQKNPTAFYLCASSVGQAYEQYFGPGTRLTVT.

The DNA of the CDR3 is TGTGCCAGCATCCTCGACAGGGACACTGAAGCTTTCTTT. Translating it yields CASILDRDTEAFF. This chain connects TRBV7-2 to TRBJ1-1, with TRBD1 matching over 7 bases. The CDR3 spans 13 residues. From germline, CDR1 is SGHTA and CDR2 FQGNSA. Trimming cost V 7 bases and J 3 bases; bases outside gene matches: 5. The full variable domain, with the rest looked up from reference TRBV7-2 and TRBJ1-1, is GAGVSQSPSNKVTEKGKDVELRCDPISGHTALYWYRQSLGQGLEFLIYFQGNSAPDKSGLPSDRFSAERTGGSVSTLTIQRTQQEDSAVYLCASILDRDTEAFFGQGTRLTVV.

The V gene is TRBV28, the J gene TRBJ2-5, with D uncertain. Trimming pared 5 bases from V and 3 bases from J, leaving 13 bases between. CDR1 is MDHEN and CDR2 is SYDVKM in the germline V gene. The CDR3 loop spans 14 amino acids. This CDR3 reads CASSPLSLKETQYF. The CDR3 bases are TGTGCCAGCAGTCCGCTTAGCCTAAAAGAGACCCAGTACTTC.